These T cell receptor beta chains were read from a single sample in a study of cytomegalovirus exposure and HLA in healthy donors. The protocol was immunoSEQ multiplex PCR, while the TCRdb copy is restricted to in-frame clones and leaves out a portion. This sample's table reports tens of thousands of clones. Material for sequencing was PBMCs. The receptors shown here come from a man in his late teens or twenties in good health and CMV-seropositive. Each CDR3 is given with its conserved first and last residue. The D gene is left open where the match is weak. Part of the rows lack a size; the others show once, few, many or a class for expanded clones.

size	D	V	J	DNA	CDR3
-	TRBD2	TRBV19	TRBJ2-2	TGTGCCAGTAGTAGCCGACTAGCGGGAGGGGGCACCGGGGAGCTGTTTTTT	CASSSRLAGGGTGELFF
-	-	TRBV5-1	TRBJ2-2	TGCGCCAGCAGCCGATTGGGCGGAGGGAACACCGGGGAGCTGTTTTTT	CASSRLGGGNTGELFF
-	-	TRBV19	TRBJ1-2	TGTGCCAGTAGTATACGCCGGAACTATGGCTACACCTTC	CASSIRRNYGYTF
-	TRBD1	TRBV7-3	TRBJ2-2	TGTGCCAGCAGCTTGGAGGGGGACAGGGGGCCCGGGGAGCTGTTTTTT	CASSLEGDRGPGELFF
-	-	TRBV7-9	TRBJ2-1	TGTGCCAACAGCTTCCCCTTCAATGAGCAGTTCTTC	CANSFPFNEQFF
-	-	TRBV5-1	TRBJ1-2	TGCGCCAGCAGCTTTGGGCAGGTCTATGGCTACACCTTC	CASSFGQVYGYTF
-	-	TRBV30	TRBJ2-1	TGTGCCTGGAGTGAAAACAGAAGGATTGTCCGCTACAATGAGCAGTTCTTC	CAWSENRRIVRYNEQFF
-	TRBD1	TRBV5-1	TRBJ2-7	TGCGCCAGCAGCGGGGGACAGGGACTATACGAGCAGTACTTC	CASSGGQGLYEQYF
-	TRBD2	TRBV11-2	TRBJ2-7	TGTGCCAGCAGTCCCCCCGGGGGGTTGCTAGCGGCCTACGAGCAGTACTTC	CASSPPGGLLAAYEQYF
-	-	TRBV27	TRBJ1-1	TGTGCCAGCAGCGCGGGGGTAAGCACTGAAGCTTTCTTT	CASSAGVSTEAFF
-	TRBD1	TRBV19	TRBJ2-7	TGTGCCAGTAGTATAGGCGGGACAGGGGCGAACGAGCAGTACTTC	CASSIGGTGANEQYF
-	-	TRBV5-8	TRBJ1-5	TGTGCCAGCAGTTTGTCATTTCCCCAGCATTTT	CASSLSFPQHF
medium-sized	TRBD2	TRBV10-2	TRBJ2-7	TGCGCCAGCAGTGAGTCGACTCCTAGCGGGTACGAGCAGTACTTC	CASSESTPSGYEQYF
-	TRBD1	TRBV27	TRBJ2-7	TGTGCCAGCAGGGCTACGGGACAGGGTTTCGAGGTGCAGTACTTC	CASRATGQGFEVQYF
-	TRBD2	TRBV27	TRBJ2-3	TGTGCCAGCAGTTCCTACCGCGGGAGGGACACAGATACGCAGTATTTT	CASSSYRGRDTDTQYF
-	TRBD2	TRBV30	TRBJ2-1	TGTGCCTGGGTTCTAGCGGGACCCCTAACTGAGCAGTTCTTC	CAWVLAGPLTEQFF
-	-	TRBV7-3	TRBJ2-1	TGTGCCAGCAGCTTAGCTAGTGGTAATGAGCAGTTCTTC	CASSLASGNEQFF
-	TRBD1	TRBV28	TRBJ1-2	TGTGCCAGCAGTTTATTTTCCCCGCGACAGGGGGCAGACTATGGCTACACCTTC	CASSLFSPRQGADYGYTF
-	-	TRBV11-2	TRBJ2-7	TGTGCCAGCAGGGGACTTCTACTTTCCTACGAGCAGTACTTC	CASRGLLLSYEQYF
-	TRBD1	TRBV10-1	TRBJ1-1	TGCGCCAGCAGTGGCCAAACAGGGGATACTGAAGCTTTCTTT	CASSGQTGDTEAFF
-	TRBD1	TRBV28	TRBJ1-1	TGTGCCAGCGGATGGACAGGGGGTCGGACTGAAGCTTTCTTT	CASGWTGGRTEAFF
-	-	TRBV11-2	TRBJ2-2	TGTGCCAGCAGCTTAGGACTCGCGAACACCGGGGAGCTGTTTTTT	CASSLGLANTGELFF
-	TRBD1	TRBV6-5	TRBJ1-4	TGTGCCAGCAGTCAACCGGGACAGGGGGGCGAAAAACTGTTTTTT	CASSQPGQGGEKLFF
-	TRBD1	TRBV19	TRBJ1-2	TGTGCCAGTAGTTTCAGACAGGGAAGCGCTAACTATGGCTACACCTTC	CASSFRQGSANYGYTF
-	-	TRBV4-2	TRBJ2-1	TGTGCCAGCAGCGATGAGGGCAATGAGCAGTTCTTC	CASSDEGNEQFF
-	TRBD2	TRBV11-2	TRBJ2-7	TGTGCCAGCAGCTCGATCGGGCCTAGCGGAACCTACGAGCAGTACTTC	CASSSIGPSGTYEQYF
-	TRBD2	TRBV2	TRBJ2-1	TGTGCCAGCAGGACCAGCGGGAGGGCCTTTGAGCAGTTCTTC	CASRTSGRAFEQFF
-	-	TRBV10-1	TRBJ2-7	TGCGCCAGCAGTCCAGACAGCTACGAGCAGTACTTC	CASSPDSYEQYF
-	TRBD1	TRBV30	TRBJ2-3	TGTGCCTGGACGGCCGTGGGACAGGCCTCAGATACGCAGTATTTT	CAWTAVGQASDTQYF
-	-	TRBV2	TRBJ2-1	TGTGCCAGCATTCTGGACAGATACAATGAGCAGTTCTTC	CASILDRYNEQFF
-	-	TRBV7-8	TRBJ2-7	TGTGCCAGCAGCTTAGTCGCCCAGTCCTACGAGCAGTACTTC	CASSLVAQSYEQYF
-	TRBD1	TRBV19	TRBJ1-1	TGTGCCAGTAGTTCTTGGGGCAGGGGGACGGTGAACACTGAAGCTTTCTTT	CASSSWGRGTVNTEAFF
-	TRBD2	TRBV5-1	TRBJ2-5	TGCGCCAGCGGGACTAGCGGGCAAGAGACCCAGTACTTC	CASGTSGQETQYF
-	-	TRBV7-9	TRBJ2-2	TGTGCCAGCAGCTCTAGCGAGAACACCGGGGAGCTGTTTTTT	CASSSSENTGELFF
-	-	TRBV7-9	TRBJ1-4	TGTGCCAGCAGCTCCCGGGGGGAACTGTTTTTT	CASSSRGELFF
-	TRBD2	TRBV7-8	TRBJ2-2	TGTGCCAGCAGCTTAGCTGGGACTAGCGGGAGGGCCGGGGAGCTGTTTTTT	CASSLAGTSGRAGELFF
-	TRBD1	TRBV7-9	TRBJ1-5	TGTGCCAGCAGCTTAGCGGGGACAGGGGGCTCTCAGCCCCAGCATTTT	CASSLAGTGGSQPQHF
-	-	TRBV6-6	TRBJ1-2	TGTGCCAGCAGTCGCGACTATGGCTACACCTTC	CASSRDYGYTF
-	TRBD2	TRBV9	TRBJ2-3	TGTGCCAGCAGCGGGGGACTACCTTTCACAGATACGCAGTATTTT	CASSGGLPFTDTQYF
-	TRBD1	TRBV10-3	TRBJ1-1	TGTGCCATCAGAGACAGACAGGGGTTGAACACTGAAGCTTTCTTT	CAIRDRQGLNTEAFF
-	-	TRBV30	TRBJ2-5	TGTGCCTGGAGTGTAGCGGTACAAGAGACCCAGTACTTC	CAWSVAVQETQYF